This T cell receptor beta chain appears in the sequencing data of a study of blood T cell repertoires in COVID-19. Study at large: The United States, Italy and Spain provided the acute and convalescent COVID-19 samples.

Original methodology: How many nucleated cells were present was estimated from reference gene primer amplification. Some clones are missing from TCRdb's copy, which holds only in-frame ones; the method was immunoSEQ multiplex PCR. V and J calls and clone size come straight from that table; D and trimming were deduced from the DNA. The table has some 170,000 clones, about nine tenths seen once. Per the germline V gene, CDR1 is SQVTM and CDR2 is ANQGSEA. Trimming cost V 6 bases and J 5 bases; bases outside gene matches: 5. The CDR3 runs 13 residues. This rearrangement joins TRBV29-1 to TRBJ1-2; 11 bases agree with TRBD1. Sequencing used peripheral blood. The sequence was collected from a man aged 55-75 years with active or convalescent COVID-19. The chain's CDR3 is CSVNGQGAYGYTF. In DNA form, the CDR3 reads TGCAGCGTAAACGGACAGGGGGCTTATGGCTACACCTTC.